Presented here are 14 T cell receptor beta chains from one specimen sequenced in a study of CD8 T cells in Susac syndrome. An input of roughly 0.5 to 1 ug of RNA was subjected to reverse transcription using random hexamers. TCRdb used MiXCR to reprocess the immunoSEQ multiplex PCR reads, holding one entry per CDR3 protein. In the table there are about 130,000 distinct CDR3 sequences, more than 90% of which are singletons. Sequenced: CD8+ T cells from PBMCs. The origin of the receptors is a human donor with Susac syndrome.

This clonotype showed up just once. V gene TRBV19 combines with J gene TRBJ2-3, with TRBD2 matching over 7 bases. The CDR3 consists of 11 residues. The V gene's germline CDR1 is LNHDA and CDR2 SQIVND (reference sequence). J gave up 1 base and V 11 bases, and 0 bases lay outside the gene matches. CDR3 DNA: TGTGCCGGACTAGGCACAGATACGCAGTATTTT. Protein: CAGLGTDTQYF.

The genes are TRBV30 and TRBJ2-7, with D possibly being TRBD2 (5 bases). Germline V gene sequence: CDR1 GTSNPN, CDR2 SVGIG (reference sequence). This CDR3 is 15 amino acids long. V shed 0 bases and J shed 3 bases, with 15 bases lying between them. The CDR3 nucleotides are TGTGCCTGGAGTGTGTCCTCGGGGATCTACTACGAGCAGTACTTC. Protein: CAWSVSSGIYYEQYF.

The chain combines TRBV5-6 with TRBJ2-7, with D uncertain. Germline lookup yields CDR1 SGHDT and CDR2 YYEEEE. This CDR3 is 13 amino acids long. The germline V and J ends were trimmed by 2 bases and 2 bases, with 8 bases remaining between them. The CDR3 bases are TGTGCCAGCAGCTTCGCCTCGGCCTACGAGCAGTACTTC. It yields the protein CASSFASAYEQYF. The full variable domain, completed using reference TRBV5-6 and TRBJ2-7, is DAGVTQSPTHLIKTRGQQVTLRCSPKSGHDTVSWYQQALGQGPQFIFQYYEEEERQRGNFPDRFSGHQFPNYSSELNVNALLLGDSALYLCASSFASAYEQYFGPGTRLTVT.

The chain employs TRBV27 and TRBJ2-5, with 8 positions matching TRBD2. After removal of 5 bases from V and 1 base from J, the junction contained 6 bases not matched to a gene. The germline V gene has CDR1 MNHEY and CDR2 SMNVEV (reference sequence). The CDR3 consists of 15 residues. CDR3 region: CASSDPGTSQETQYF. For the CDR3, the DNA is TGTGCCAGCAGTGACCCCGGGACTAGCCAAGAGACCCAGTACTTC.

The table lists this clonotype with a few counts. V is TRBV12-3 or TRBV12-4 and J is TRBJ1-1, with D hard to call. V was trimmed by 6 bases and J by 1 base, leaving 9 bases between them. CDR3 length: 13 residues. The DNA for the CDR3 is TGTGCCAGCAGATTGGGAGGGAACACTGAAGCTTTCTTT. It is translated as CASRLGGNTEAFF.

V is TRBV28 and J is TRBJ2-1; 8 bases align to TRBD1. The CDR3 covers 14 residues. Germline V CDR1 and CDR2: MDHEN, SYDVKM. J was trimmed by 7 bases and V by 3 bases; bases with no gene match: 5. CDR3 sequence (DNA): TGTGCCAGCAGTTTGGGGACAGGCTTGAATGAGCAGTTCTTC. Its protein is CASSLGTGLNEQFF.

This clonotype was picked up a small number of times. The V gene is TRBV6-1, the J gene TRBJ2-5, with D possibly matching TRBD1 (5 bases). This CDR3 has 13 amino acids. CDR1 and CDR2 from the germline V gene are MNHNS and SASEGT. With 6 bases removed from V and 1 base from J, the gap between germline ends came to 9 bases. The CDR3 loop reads CASSSRVQETQYF. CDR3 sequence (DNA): TGTGCCAGCAGCTCCAGGGTCCAAGAGACCCAGTACTTC.

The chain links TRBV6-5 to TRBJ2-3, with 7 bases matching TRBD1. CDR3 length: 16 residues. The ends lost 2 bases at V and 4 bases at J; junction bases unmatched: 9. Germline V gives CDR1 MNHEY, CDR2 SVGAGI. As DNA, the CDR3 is TGTGCCAGCAGTTACCCTAGTCGAGGGGGCGCAGATACGCAGTATTTT. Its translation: CASSYPSRGGADTQYF.

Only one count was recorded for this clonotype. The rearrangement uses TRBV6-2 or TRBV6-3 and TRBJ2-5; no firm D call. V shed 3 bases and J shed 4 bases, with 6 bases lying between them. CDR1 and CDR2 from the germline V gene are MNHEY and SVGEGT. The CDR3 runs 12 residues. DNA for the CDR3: TGTGCCAGCAGTTATCCCACAGAGACCCAGTACTTC. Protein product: CASSYPTETQYF.

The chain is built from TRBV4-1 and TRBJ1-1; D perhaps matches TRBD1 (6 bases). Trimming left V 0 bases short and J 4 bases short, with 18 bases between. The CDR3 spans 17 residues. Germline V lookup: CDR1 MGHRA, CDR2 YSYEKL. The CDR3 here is CASSQETEGQGPTEAFF. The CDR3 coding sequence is TGCGCCAGCAGCCAAGAGACCGAGGGACAAGGCCCCACTGAAGCTTTCTTT.

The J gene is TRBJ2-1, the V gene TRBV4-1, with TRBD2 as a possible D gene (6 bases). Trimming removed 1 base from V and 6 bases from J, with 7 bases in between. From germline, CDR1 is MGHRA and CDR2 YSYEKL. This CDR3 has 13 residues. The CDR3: CASSQVGGNEQFF. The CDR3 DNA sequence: TGCGCCAGCAGCCAAGTGGGAGGCAATGAGCAGTTCTTC.

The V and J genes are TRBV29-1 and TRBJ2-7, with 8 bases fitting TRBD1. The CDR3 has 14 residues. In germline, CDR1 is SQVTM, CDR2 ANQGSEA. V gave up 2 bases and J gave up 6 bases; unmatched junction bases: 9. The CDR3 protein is CSVEIDRGIGEQYF. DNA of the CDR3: TGCAGCGTTGAAATTGACAGGGGAATCGGCGAGCAGTACTTC.

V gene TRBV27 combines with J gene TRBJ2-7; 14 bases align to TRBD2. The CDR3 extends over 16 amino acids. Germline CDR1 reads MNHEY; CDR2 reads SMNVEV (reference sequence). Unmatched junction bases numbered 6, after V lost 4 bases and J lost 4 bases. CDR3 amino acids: CASSSGLAGDLYEQYF. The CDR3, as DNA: TGTGCCAGCAGTTCGGGACTAGCGGGAGATTTGTACGAGCAGTACTTC.

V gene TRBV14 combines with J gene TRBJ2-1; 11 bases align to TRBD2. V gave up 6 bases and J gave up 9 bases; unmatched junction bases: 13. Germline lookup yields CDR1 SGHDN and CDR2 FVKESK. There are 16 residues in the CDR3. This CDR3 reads CASSNPGTSGELEQFF. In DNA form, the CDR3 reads TGTGCCAGCAGTAATCCCGGGACTAGCGGAGAACTTGAGCAGTTCTTC.